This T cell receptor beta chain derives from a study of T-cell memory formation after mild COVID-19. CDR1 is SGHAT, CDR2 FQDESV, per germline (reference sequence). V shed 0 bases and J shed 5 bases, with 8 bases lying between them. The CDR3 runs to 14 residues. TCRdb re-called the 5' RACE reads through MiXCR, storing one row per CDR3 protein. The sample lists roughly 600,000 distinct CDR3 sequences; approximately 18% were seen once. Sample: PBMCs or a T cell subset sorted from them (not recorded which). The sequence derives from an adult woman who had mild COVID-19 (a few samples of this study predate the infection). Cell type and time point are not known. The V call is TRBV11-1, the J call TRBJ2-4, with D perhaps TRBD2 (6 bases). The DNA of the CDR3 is TGTGCCAGCAGCTTAGCTTGGAGGGAAAACATTCAGTACTTC. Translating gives CASSLAWRENIQYF.